This paragraph reports one TCR beta chain. Antigen: not known. The data were taken from a study of blood T cells in healthy people across ages. Study-level points and caveats: Researchers judged that diversity estimates from one million T cells fell short of true values.

With each sample, at least 5.5 micrograms of total RNA were extracted. Trimming pared 5 bases from V and 5 bases from J, leaving 12 bases between. The CDR3 has 13 amino acids. CDR1 and CDR2 from the germline V gene are MNHEY and SVGAGI. Primed by a sample-barcoded 5' primer and a J-beta primer mix, a second PCR proceeded for roughly 6 to 12 cycles. Each CDR3 protein gets one entry after TCRdb re-called the 5' RACE reads with MiXCR. The table has 1.5 million or so distinct CDR3 sequences, approximately 40% seen once; the top ten hold 7.9%. The receptor was derived from a woman between 18 and 29 years old in good health. The chain links TRBV6-5 to TRBJ1-1; the D is unclear. The source material was blood. The CDR3 region has the DNA TGTGCCAGCAGTACGGGGTTGGGTACTGAAGCTTTCTTT. This codes for CASSTGLGTEAFF.